This T cell receptor (beta chain) originates from a study of shared clonotypes between healthy human individuals. It was at deep level that the assay was run. Assay used: immunoSEQ multiplex PCR; TCRdb lists only in-frame clones, some missing. Counted here are some 790,000 clones, 72% occurring once; the ten biggest clones make up over 1.5%. After removal of 7 bases from V and 5 bases from J, the junction contained 9 bases not matched to a gene. Germline CDR1 is SQVTM and CDR2 is ANQGSEA. The CDR3 length is 14 residues. This chain uses TRBV29-1 with TRBJ2-5; 11 bases fit TRBD2. The sequence came from a woman in her thirties in good health. The sample taken for sequencing was memory CD4+ T cells sorted from blood. Subset reported: CD45RA-negative fraction. This chain's CDR3 is CSAYTGLAGETQYF. The CDR3 nucleotides are TGCAGCGCATACACCGGACTAGCGGGCGAGACCCAGTACTTC.